These 21 T cell receptor beta chains were all obtained from the same sample, sequenced in a study of cytomegalovirus exposure and HLA in healthy donors. PCR used 60 Vbeta primers and 13 Jbeta primers. Data came from immunoSEQ multiplex PCR; TCRdb stores just in-frame clones and leaves some out. The top ten clones hold roughly 3.2% of a sample with about 54,000 clones, 82% of them seen once. The sequencing input was PBMCs. The receptors shown here come from a woman between 18 and 30 years old in good health and CMV-seronegative.

The rearrangement joins TRBV6-5 to TRBJ2-1; 9 positions match TRBD1. Germline V gene sequence: CDR1 MNHEY, CDR2 SVGAGI. The CDR3 totals 14 residues. V lost 4 bases and J lost 5; bases outside the gene matches: 3. The CDR3 DNA is TGTGCCAGCAGTTCGGGACAGGGCCACAATGAGCAGTTCTTC. Its translation is CASSSGQGHNEQFF.

The V and J genes are TRBV27 and TRBJ2-5; D possibly corresponds to TRBD1 (5 bases). The end of the DNA aligns better with TRBJ2-7, so the J call may be wrong. CDR1 and CDR2 (germline): MNHEY, SMNVEV (reference sequence). The CDR3 runs to 13 residues. The CDR3 spells CASSLGADYEQYF. Here the CDR3 DNA reads TGTGCCAGCAGTTTAGGGGCGGACTACGAGCAGTACTTC.

A word on this clone: The sample contains more than one DNA sequence encoding this CDR3. CDR3 nucleotide sequence: TGCGCCAGCAGCTCTGACAGCTATAATTCACCCCTCCACTTT. Amino acids: CASSSDSYNSPLHF. This rearrangement joins TRBV5-1 to TRBJ1-6; D possibly corresponds to TRBD1 (5 bases). V lost 3 bases, J lost 3 bases, and 7 bases lay in between. Germline values: CDR1 SGHRS, CDR2 YFSETQ. CDR3 size: 14 residues.

This clone was observed a few times. The chain combines TRBV6-6 with TRBJ1-1; D is unclear. CDR3 length equals 13 residues. Germline V lookup: CDR1 MNHNY, CDR2 SVGAGI (reference sequence). V lost 4 bases, J lost 6 bases, and 12 bases lay in between. CDR3 sequence reads: CASSSAWAAEAFF. The CDR3 DNA is TGTGCCAGCAGTTCCGCCTGGGCTGCTGAAGCTTTCTTT.

The chain has TRBV11-3 and TRBJ1-1, with 7 positions matching TRBD1. Trimming at V came to 5 bases and at J to 1 base, leaving 1 base not matched to a gene. Germline assignment: CDR1 SGHNT and CDR2 YENEEA. The CDR3 consists of 13 residues. CDR3 sequence: CASSRQGNTEAFF. CDR3 coding DNA: TGTGCCAGCAGCCGACAGGGGAACACTGAAGCTTTCTTT.

CDR3: CASGDRGSYQPQHF. For the CDR3, the DNA is TGTGCCAGCGGGGACAGGGGGTCCTATCAGCCCCAGCATTTT. This rearrangement joins TRBV27 to TRBJ1-5; 11 nucleotides align to TRBD1. The CDR3 extends over 14 amino acids. Germline lookup yields CDR1 MNHEY and CDR2 SMNVEV (reference sequence). Trimming took 8 bases from V and 5 from J; bases not matched to a gene: 5.

V gene TRBV11-2 combines with J gene TRBJ2-7, with a weak D call TRBD1 (6 bases). Germline V CDR1 and CDR2: SGHAT, FQNNGV. This CDR3 has 13 amino acids. With 6 bases removed from V and 3 bases from J, the gap between germline ends came to 12 bases. The CDR3 loop reads CASSRRQDYEQYF. Here the CDR3 DNA reads TGTGCCAGCAGTCGTAGACAGGACTACGAGCAGTACTTC.

The chain recombines TRBV25-1 with TRBJ2-1; D is possibly TRBD2 (7 bases). Per germline, CDR1 MGHDK and CDR2 SYGVNS. There are 15 residues in the CDR3. With 2 bases removed from V and 9 bases from J, the gap between germline ends came to 17 bases. Here the CDR3 reads CASSEPGGLTGEQFF. CDR3 DNA sequence: TGTGCCAGCAGTGAACCGGGGGGCCTTACCGGTGAGCAGTTCTTC.

This clone was detected only once. The chain has TRBV5-1 and TRBJ2-6; tentatively, D is TRBD2 (5 bases). CDR1 is SGHRS, CDR2 YFSETQ, per germline. The length of the CDR3 is 18 residues. V lost 5 bases, J lost 0 bases, and 18 bases lay in between. The CDR3 DNA reads as TGCGCCAGCAGTTACCTAACGGGGATCAGCTCTGGGGCCAACGTCCTGACTTTC. It encodes CASSYLTGISSGANVLTF.

This rearrangement joins TRBV4-1 to TRBJ1-2; the match to TRBD1 covers 7 bases. Germline lookup yields CDR1 MGHRA and CDR2 YSYEKL. V lost 4 bases and J lost 2; bases outside the gene matches: 4. This CDR3 has 14 residues. CDR3 protein: CASSPEGANYGYTF. In nucleotides, the CDR3 is TGCGCCAGCAGCCCGGAGGGGGCCAACTATGGCTACACCTTC.

The V call is TRBV5-1, the J call TRBJ1-1, with no clear D. V lost 4 bases and J 4 bases, leaving 8 bases between the germline ends. Germline CDR1 and CDR2: SGHRS and YFSETQ. The CDR3 length is 12 residues. The CDR3 DNA sequence: TGCGCCAGCAGCCCCCCGTCCACTGAAGCTTTCTTT. Its protein is CASSPPSTEAFF.

The rearrangement links TRBV29-1 to TRBJ2-7; D is ambiguous. This CDR3 region has 12 residues. Germline CDR1 is SQVTM and CDR2 is ANQGSEA. Trimming shortened V by 3 bases and J by 2 bases, and 8 bases separated the two germline ends. CDR3 DNA: TGCAGCGTTGAGAACTCTGCCTACGAGCAGTACTTC. Amino acids: CSVENSAYEQYF.

The rearrangement joins TRBV2 to TRBJ1-1, with 8 positions matching TRBD1. The CDR3 runs to 14 residues. J was trimmed by 0 bases and V by 7 bases; bases with no gene match: 4. CDR1 is SNHLY, CDR2 FYNNEI, per germline. The CDR3 here is CASTRGLLNTEAFF. CDR3 nucleotide sequence: TGTGCCAGCACCAGGGGGCTACTGAACACTGAAGCTTTCTTT.

V is TRBV6-1 and J is TRBJ2-1; no reliable D call. The germline V and J ends were trimmed by 2 bases and 8 bases, with 13 bases remaining between them. The CDR3 sequence is 14 residues long. The germline V gene has CDR1 MNHNS and CDR2 SASEGT. The CDR3 region is CASSEWLDEYEQFF. The CDR3 DNA reads TGTGCCAGCAGTGAATGGCTAGATGAGTATGAGCAGTTCTTC.

The CDR3 DNA reads as TGTGCCAGCACCCTCAGAGGACAGGGACGGGAAAAACTGTTTTTT. This codes for CASTLRGQGREKLFF. This chain uses TRBV27 with TRBJ1-4; 8 bases agree with TRBD1. The J segment lost 8 bases and the V segment lost 7 bases, leaving 12 bases of the junction unmatched. CDR3 length: 15 amino acids. Per germline, CDR1 MNHEY and CDR2 SMNVEV (reference sequence).

The chain uses TRBV6-5 and TRBJ2-1, with D perhaps TRBD1 (5 bases). The germline CDR1 and CDR2 sequences are MNHEY and SVGAGI. The CDR3 extends over 14 amino acids. V was clipped by 7 bases and J by 5 bases, with 15 bases between them. CDR3 bases: TGTGCCAGCACCCTCGTCGTGGGGCACAATGAGCAGTTCTTC. This codes for CASTLVVGHNEQFF.

The rearrangement joins TRBV27 to TRBJ2-7, with D possibly TRBD1 on 6 matching bases. This CDR3 contains 16 residues. Germline-derived CDR1 and CDR2 are MNHEY and SMNVEV (reference sequence). The germline V and J ends were trimmed by 5 bases and 5 bases, with 22 bases remaining between them. In nucleotides, the CDR3 is TGTGCCAGCAGTCCACCCCACAGGGCACCTTTACACGAGCAGTACTTC. It codes for CASSPPHRAPLHEQYF.

The chain combines TRBV27 with TRBJ2-1, with 11 bases lining up with TRBD2. The CDR3 runs to 19 residues. Germline-derived CDR1 and CDR2 are MNHEY and SMNVEV (reference sequence). The junction had 18 bases not matched to a gene; V was cut back by 5 bases and J by 6 bases. The CDR3, as DNA: TGTGCCAGCAGTCCATCTCAGGGCCATACTAGCGGGAGCGGCAATGAGCAGTTCTTC. It translates to CASSPSQGHTSGSGNEQFF.

This sequence joins TRBV11-3 and TRBJ2-1, with 8 bases that match TRBD2. Germline V lookup: CDR1 SGHNT, CDR2 YENEEA. J gave up 7 bases and V 1 base, and 6 bases lay outside the gene matches. This CDR3 is built from 15 residues. CDR3 nucleotide sequence: TGTGCCAGCAGCTTAGGGGTTGGCGGGAGGAATGAGCAGTTCTTC. This encodes CASSLGVGGRNEQFF.

The chain is built from TRBV15 and TRBJ2-7; 8 bases match TRBD1. V shed 1 base, J shed 8 bases, and the junction held 10 bases outside the gene matches. The CDR3 runs 15 residues. CDR1 and CDR2 from the germline V gene are LNHNV and YYDKDF (reference sequence). The CDR3 coding sequence is TGTGCCACCAGCAGAGTTGGACAGGGAATCGACCAGCAGTACTTC. It encodes CATSRVGQGIDQQYF.

The chain recombines TRBV6-5 with TRBJ2-5; 11 bases match TRBD2. Germline CDR1 reads MNHEY; CDR2 reads SVGAGI. The CDR3 runs to 15 residues. Trimming took 6 bases from V and 5 from J; bases not matched to a gene: 8. The CDR3 region has the DNA TGTGCCAGCAGAACCTTAGCGGGAGGGGAGGAGACCCAGTACTTC. Amino acid sequence: CASRTLAGGEETQYF.